Detailed here is one T cell receptor beta chain. The antigen is unknown. Using immunoSEQ multiplex PCR, the repertoire was profiled, and TCRdb retains in-frame clones only, with some absent. Of about 70,000 clones listed, roughly 91% were seen once; the top ten hold 1.3%. This record comes from a study of graft-versus-host responses after intestinal transplantation. The overall study: Following induction with anti-thymocyte globulin, all recipients were given tacrolimus and steroids for three to four years. Points from the study as a whole: Within the allografts of patients who had graft-donor T cell macrochimerism, graft-versus-host to host-versus-graft clonal ratios were high. GvH clones detected in recipient marrow included some appearing first in ileum or blood. Declines in HvG clones occurring early post-transplant were associated with peak circulating GvH clone levels.

CDR3 size: 11 residues. Between the trimmed V and J ends, which lost 9 bases and 1 base, there was a span of 6 bases. CDR1 and CDR2 from the germline V gene are LNHDA and SQIVND (reference sequence). The sequencing here drew on unstimulated CD8+ T cells sorted from spleen or lymph node cells, taken before intestinal transplant. This chain links TRBV19 with TRBJ1-1; D is ambiguous. The sequence derives from a human donor who received an intestinal transplant. CDR3 sequence: CASAWNTEAFF. DNA for the CDR3: TGTGCCAGCGCGTGGAACACTGAAGCTTTCTTT.